This T cell receptor (beta chain) came from a study of blood T cell repertoires in COVID-19. In its sample, this clone was seen once. Trimming cost V 6 bases and J 7 bases; bases outside gene matches: 7. In germline, CDR1 is SGHRS, CDR2 YFSETQ. The CDR3 is 14 residues long. Some clones are missing from TCRdb's copy, which holds only in-frame ones; the method was immunoSEQ multiplex PCR. The repertoire has some 120,000 clones, approximately 82% of them found once; the top ten carry 7.5%. The chain combines TRBV5-1 with TRBJ2-1, with 10 bases fitting TRBD2. The source of this sequence is a man aged 70-80 years with active or convalescent COVID-19. Material for sequencing was peripheral blood. This CDR3 is CASKSSGSLNEQFF. CDR3 nucleotide sequence: TGCGCCAGCAAATCTAGCGGGAGTTTAAATGAGCAGTTCTTC.